The present T cell receptor beta chain was sequenced within a study of cytomegalovirus exposure and HLA in healthy donors. Across the study: When fewer than 400 donors were genotyped, 81% of them were found to fall in the Caucasian-associated ancestry cluster.

PCR was performed using 60 Vbeta and 13 Jbeta primers. The repertoire was sequenced with immunoSEQ multiplex PCR; TCRdb's copy has only in-frame clones and lacks some. The top ten clones hold around 9.3% of a sample with roughly 150,000 clones, about two thirds of them seen once. This clone was counted a few times. Its antigen remains unidentified. General observations from the study: Roughly uniform sequencing depth across donors was assumed, possibly incorrectly. It emerged from a later analysis that several of the most significant clusters appeared to be linked to common viral pathogens.

The CDR3 covers 12 residues. Unmatched junction bases numbered 5, after V lost 4 bases and J lost 8 bases. Germline V gene sequence: CDR1 SGHRS, CDR2 YFSETQ. This clonotype originated in a young man in good health and CMV-seropositive. Sequenced sample: PBMCs. The chain joins TRBV5-1 to TRBJ1-2; 7 bases fit TRBD1. CDR3 coding DNA: TGCGCCAGCAGCCCCCGGGACAGCGGCTACACCTTC. It yields the protein CASSPRDSGYTF.